The present T cell receptor beta chain was sequenced within a study of beta chain features in type 1 diabetes. The wider study: Examined across all samples were roughly 110,000,000 sorted cells. General study findings and limits: cDNA-based reads could over-represent cells with high TCR expression. Moderately but significantly shorter TCRB CDR3s were found in Type 1 diabetes patients in all four CD4+ subsets. The similarity of naive, central memory and Treg TCRB repertoires appeared greater among patients than among healthy donors.

Sorted populations all had greater than 98% purity. The isolated RNA, all of it, was reverse transcribed, so expressed TCRB transcripts were what got sequenced. Sequencing was performed with immunoSEQ multiplex PCR; in TCRdb, only in-frame clones are kept and a portion is missing. The top ten clones hold around 0.015% of a sample with roughly 290,000 clones, approximately 15% of them seen once. Germline CDR1 SGHAT, CDR2 FQNNGV. Unmatched junction bases numbered 4, after V lost 4 bases and J lost 1 base. This CDR3 is 15 amino acids long. As for this clone: The antigen is undetermined.

This rearrangement joins TRBV11-2 to TRBJ1-1; TRBD1 matches 9 bases. This TCR was sampled from a man younger than 30 with type 1 diabetes. Sequences were obtained from naive CD4+ T cells from blood. This CDR3 is CASSSLQGANTEAFF. The DNA of the CDR3 is TGTGCCAGCAGCTCATTACAGGGGGCGAACACTGAAGCTTTCTTT.